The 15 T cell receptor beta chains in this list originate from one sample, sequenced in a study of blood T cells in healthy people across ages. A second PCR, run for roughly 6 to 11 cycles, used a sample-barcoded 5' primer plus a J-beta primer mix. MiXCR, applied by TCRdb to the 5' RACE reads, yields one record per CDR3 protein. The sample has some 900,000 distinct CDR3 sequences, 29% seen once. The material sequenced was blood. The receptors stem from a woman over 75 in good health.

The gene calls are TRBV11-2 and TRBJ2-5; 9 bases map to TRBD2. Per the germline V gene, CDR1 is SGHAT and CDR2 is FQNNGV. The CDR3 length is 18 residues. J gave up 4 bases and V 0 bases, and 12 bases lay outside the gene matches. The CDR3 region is CASSLDITGLAEGETQYF. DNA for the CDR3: TGTGCCAGCAGCTTAGATATCACGGGACTAGCAGAGGGAGAGACCCAGTACTTC. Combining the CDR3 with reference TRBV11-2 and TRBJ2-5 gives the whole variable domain EAGVAQSPRYKIIEKRQSVAFWCNPISGHATLYWYQQILGQGPKLLIQFQNNGVVDDSQLPKDRFSAERLKGVDSTLKIQPAKLEDSAVYLCASSLDITGLAEGETQYFGPGTRLLVL.

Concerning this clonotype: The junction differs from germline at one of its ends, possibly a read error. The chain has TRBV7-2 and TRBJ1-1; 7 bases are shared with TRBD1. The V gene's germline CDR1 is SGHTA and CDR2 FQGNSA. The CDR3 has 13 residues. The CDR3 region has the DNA TGTGCCGGCAGCCCGACAGGGAAGGGCGAAGCTTTCTTT. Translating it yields CAGSPTGKGEAFF.

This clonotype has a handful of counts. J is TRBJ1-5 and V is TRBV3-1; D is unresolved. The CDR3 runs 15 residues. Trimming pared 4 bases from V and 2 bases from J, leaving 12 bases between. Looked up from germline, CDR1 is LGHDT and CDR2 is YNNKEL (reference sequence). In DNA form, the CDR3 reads TGTGCCAGCAGCCCCGGTGTTGAGGGCAATCAGCCCCAGCATTTT. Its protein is CASSPGVEGNQPQHF.

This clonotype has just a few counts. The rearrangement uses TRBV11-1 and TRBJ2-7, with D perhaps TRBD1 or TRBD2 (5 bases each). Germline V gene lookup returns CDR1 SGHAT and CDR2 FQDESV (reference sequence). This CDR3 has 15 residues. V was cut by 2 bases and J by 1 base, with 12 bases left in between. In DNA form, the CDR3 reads TGTGCCAGCAGCTTACTGATCGGGGCATCCTACGAGCAGTACTTC. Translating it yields CASSLLIGASYEQYF.

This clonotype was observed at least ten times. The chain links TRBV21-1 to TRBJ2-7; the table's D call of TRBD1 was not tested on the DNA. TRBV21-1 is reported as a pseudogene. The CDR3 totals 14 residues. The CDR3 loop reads CASSKAARVYEQYF. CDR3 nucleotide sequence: TGTGCCAGCAGCAAAGCTGCCAGGGTCTACGAGCAGTACTTC.

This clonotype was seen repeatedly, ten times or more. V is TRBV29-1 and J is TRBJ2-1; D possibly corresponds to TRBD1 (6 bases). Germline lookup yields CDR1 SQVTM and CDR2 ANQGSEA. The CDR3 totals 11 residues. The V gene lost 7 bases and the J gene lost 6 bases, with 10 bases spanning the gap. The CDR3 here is CSEKTGNEQFF. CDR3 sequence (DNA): TGCAGCGAGAAGACAGGCAATGAGCAGTTCTTC.

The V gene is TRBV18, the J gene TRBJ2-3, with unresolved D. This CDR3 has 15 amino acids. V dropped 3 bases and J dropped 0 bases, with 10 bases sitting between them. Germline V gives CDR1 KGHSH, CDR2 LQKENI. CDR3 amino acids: CASSPGSSSTDTQYF. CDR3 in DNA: TGTGCCAGCTCACCGGGCAGTTCTAGCACAGATACGCAGTATTTT.

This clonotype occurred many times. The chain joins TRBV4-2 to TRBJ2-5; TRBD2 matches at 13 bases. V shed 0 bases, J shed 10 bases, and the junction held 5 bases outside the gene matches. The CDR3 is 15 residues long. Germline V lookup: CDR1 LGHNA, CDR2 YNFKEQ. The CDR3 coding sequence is TGTGCCAGCAGCCAAGAACTAGCGGGGGGGCCAATCCAGTACTTC. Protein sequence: CASSQELAGGPIQYF.

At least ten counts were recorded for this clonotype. The CDR3 bases are TGTGCCATCTCTAGGGGGGCACAGGGAGCAGATACGCAGTATTTT. Encoded protein: CAISRGAQGADTQYF. The chain combines TRBV10-3 with TRBJ2-3; the D call may be TRBD1 or TRBD2 (6 bases each). The length of the CDR3 is 15 residues. CDR1 is ENHRY and CDR2 is SYGVKD in the germline V gene. Trimming pared 8 bases from V and 4 bases from J, leaving 19 bases between.

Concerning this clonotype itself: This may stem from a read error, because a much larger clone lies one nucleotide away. The CDR3: CASTRRIVNTEACF. The CDR3 nucleotides read TGTGCCAGCACCCGGCGGATCGTGAACACTGAAGCTTGCTTT. The chain combines TRBV12-3 or TRBV12-4 with TRBJ1-1; D is uncertain. The CDR3 totals 14 residues.

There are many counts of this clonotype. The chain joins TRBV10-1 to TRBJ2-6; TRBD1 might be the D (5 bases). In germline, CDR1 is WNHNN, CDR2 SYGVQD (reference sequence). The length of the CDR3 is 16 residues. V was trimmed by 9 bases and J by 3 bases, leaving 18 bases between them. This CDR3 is CASAPQGLYGANVLTF. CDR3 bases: TGCGCCAGTGCCCCGCAGGGCCTCTATGGGGCCAACGTCCTGACTTTC.

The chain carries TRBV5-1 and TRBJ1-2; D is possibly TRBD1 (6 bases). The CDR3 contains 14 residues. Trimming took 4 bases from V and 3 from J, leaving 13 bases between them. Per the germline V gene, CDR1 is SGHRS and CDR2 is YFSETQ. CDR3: CASSTAPGDYGYTF. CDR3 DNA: TGCGCCAGCAGCACTGCACCAGGGGACTATGGCTACACCTTC.

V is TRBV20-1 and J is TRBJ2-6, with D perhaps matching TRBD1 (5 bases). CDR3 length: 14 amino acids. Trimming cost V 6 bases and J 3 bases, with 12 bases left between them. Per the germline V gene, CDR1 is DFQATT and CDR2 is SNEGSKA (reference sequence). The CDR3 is CSAKAGNGANVLTF. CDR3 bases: TGCAGTGCCAAGGCAGGGAATGGGGCCAACGTCCTGACTTTC.

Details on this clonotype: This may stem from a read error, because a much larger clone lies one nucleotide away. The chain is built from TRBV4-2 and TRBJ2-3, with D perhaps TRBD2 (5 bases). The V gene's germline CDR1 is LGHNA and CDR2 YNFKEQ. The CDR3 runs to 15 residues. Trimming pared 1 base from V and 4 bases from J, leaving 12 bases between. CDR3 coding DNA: TGTGCCAGCAGCCAAGGCGGGTTTAGCGCAGATACGCAGTATTTT. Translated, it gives CASSQGGFSADTQYF.

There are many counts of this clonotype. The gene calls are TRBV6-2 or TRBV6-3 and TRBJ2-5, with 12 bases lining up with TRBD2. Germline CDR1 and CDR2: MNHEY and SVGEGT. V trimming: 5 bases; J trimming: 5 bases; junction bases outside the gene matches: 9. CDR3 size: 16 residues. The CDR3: CASSALTSGSGETQYF. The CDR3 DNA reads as TGTGCCAGCAGTGCCCTGACTAGCGGGAGCGGGGAGACCCAGTACTTC.